Below are 15 T cell receptor beta chains sequenced from a single sample in a study of blood T cell repertoires in COVID-19 (dated by TCRdb to about 2020). The library was prepared using the immunoSEQ multiplex PCR assay. TCRdb provides this immuneACCESS table in a form limited to in-frame rearrangements. Some clones are lacking; in checked studies, under half of them reflect an unresolved V gene, and why the rest are absent is not known. A total of roughly 220,000 clones appear in this sample, 88% of them only once. In total, the top ten clones hold under 15% of the sample. Sequencing was carried out using PBMCs or T cells enriched from blood (not recorded which). These TCRs come from a woman aged 45 to 65 with acute COVID-19.

V usage is TRBV2 and J usage is TRBJ2-5; 9 nucleotides agree with TRBD2. CDR3 length equals 16 residues. Germline-derived CDR1 and CDR2 are SNHLY and FYNNEI. J was trimmed by 5 bases and V by 0 bases; bases with no gene match: 7. The CDR3 region has the DNA TGTGCCAGCAGTGAAGCGGCGGGAGGGCTATGGGAGACCCAGTACTTC. This translates into CASSEAAGGLWETQYF.

This clone has just a few counts. The chain carries TRBV30 and TRBJ1-2; D remains ambiguous. Trimming removed 0 bases at V and 4 bases at J, with 9 bases between. Looked up from germline, CDR1 is GTSNPN and CDR2 is SVGIG (reference sequence). The CDR3 loop spans 13 amino acids. The CDR3: CAWSVQSSYGYTF. The CDR3 DNA is TGTGCCTGGAGTGTTCAAAGTAGCTATGGCTACACCTTC.

This clone showed up just once. The chain is built from TRBV6-7 and TRBJ2-2, with a tentative D call TRBD1 (6 bases). TRBV6-7 is treated as an ORF (open reading frame) with a function not yet certain. V shed 7 bases and J shed 0 bases, with 18 bases lying between them. The CDR3 spans 17 residues. The CDR3 DNA sequence: TGTGCCAGCACTCCACTCCAAGGGACACCGAACACCGGGGAGCTGTTTTTT. It is translated as CASTPLQGTPNTGELFF.

The CDR3: CASSIWVQGPHEKLFF. The CDR3 DNA sequence: TGTGCCAGTAGTATTTGGGTACAGGGACCCCATGAAAAACTGTTTTTT. V is TRBV19 and J is TRBJ1-4; D might be TRBD1 (6 bases). Trimming cost V 3 bases and J 6 bases, with 17 bases left between them. Germline CDR1 is LNHDA and CDR2 is SQIVND (reference sequence). The CDR3 loop spans 16 amino acids.

V usage is TRBV4-1 and J usage is TRBJ2-3; 11 bases agree with TRBD1. Germline V gene data show CDR1 as MGHRA and CDR2 as YSYEKL. There are 16 residues in the CDR3. V lost 3 bases and J lost 4; bases outside the gene matches: 6. The CDR3 sequence: CASSQPGQGDADTQYF. The CDR3 DNA is TGCGCCAGCAGCCAGCCGGGACAGGGGGACGCAGATACGCAGTATTTT.

CDR3 protein: CASSSFGRARGYGYTF. The CDR3, as DNA: TGTGCCAGCAGTTCTTTCGGCAGGGCCCGCGGCTATGGCTACACCTTC. This chain connects TRBV28 to TRBJ1-2, with a possible D match to TRBD1 (5 bases). This CDR3 region has 16 residues. CDR1 and CDR2 (germline): MDHEN, SYDVKM. The V gene lost 4 bases and the J gene lost 4 bases, with 19 bases spanning the gap.

The rearrangement joins TRBV3-1 (or the pseudogene TRBV3-2) to TRBJ2-1; 10 positions agree with TRBD2. Per the germline V gene, CDR1 is LGHDT and CDR2 is YNNKEL (reference sequence). The junction had 10 bases not matched to a gene; V was cut back by 4 bases and J by 4 bases. The CDR3 sequence is 17 residues long. CDR3 amino acids: CASSRLAGAGQYNEQFF. The CDR3 DNA reads TGTGCCAGCAGCCGTCTAGCGGGAGCTGGCCAATACAATGAGCAGTTCTTC.

The chain recombines TRBV19 with TRBJ1-1; a weak D match, TRBD1 (5 bases). Germline V gene sequence: CDR1 LNHDA, CDR2 SQIVND (reference sequence). The CDR3 extends over 14 amino acids. Trimming took off 2 bases at V and 5 bases at J, with 12 bases between the two ends. CDR3 protein: CASSIQGDQTEAFF. The CDR3 DNA sequence: TGTGCCAGTAGTATACAGGGTGATCAAACTGAAGCTTTCTTT.

This clone showed up many times. The V call is TRBV5-1, the J call TRBJ2-3; 8 positions match TRBD2. V lost 5 bases and J lost 3; bases outside the gene matches: 5. The CDR3 extends over 14 amino acids. Germline V CDR1 and CDR2: SGHRS, YFSETQ. CDR3 DNA: TGCGCCAGCAGTCCCGGGACTAGAACAGATACGCAGTATTTT. As protein: CASSPGTRTDTQYF.

The chain couples TRBV3-1 (or the pseudogene TRBV3-2) to TRBJ2-5; TRBD2 aligns across 9 bases. This CDR3 region has 15 residues. V shed 2 bases and J 4 bases; nucleotides not matched to a gene: 5. Germline CDR1 is LGHDT and CDR2 is YNNKEL (reference sequence). Written as DNA, the CDR3 is TGTGCCAGCAGCCAACGGAGCGGGGGGCGAGAGACCCAGTACTTC. This codes for CASSQRSGGRETQYF.

V usage is TRBV10-3 and J usage is TRBJ2-1; D call uncertain. Germline assignment: CDR1 ENHRY and CDR2 SYGVKD. V gave up 2 bases and J gave up 6 bases, with 5 bases separating them. The CDR3 spans 12 residues. The CDR3 here is CAISEEINEQFF. DNA of the CDR3: TGTGCCATCAGTGAGGAGATCAATGAGCAGTTCTTC.

This sequence joins TRBV18 and TRBJ2-7; 7 positions match TRBD2. Per the germline V gene, CDR1 is KGHSH and CDR2 is LQKENI. Trimming at V came to 5 bases and at J to 2 bases, leaving 6 bases not matched to a gene. The CDR3 consists of 14 residues. The CDR3 reads CASSYGGFAYEQYF. The DNA for the CDR3 is TGTGCCAGCTCATACGGGGGGTTTGCCTACGAGCAGTACTTC.

This clone was counted only a few times. CDR3 in DNA: TGTGCCAGCAGTTTCCGCGGGAGGCGGGCCGGGGAGCTGTTTTTT. Translated: CASSFRGRRAGELFF. The chain employs TRBV28 and TRBJ2-2; 8 bases line up with TRBD2. CDR3 length equals 15 residues. The junction had 6 bases not matched to a gene; V was cut back by 3 bases and J by 6 bases. Per the germline V gene, CDR1 is MDHEN and CDR2 is SYDVKM.

The DNA for the CDR3 is TGTGCCAGCAGCGACAAACAGGGGGCGGGTGAAAAACTGTTTTTT. Translated, it gives CASSDKQGAGEKLFF. V gene TRBV5-4 combines with J gene TRBJ1-4; 9 bases match TRBD1. The CDR3 length is 15 residues. CDR1 is SGHNT, CDR2 YYREEE, per germline (reference sequence). Unmatched junction bases numbered 8, after V lost 4 bases and J lost 7 bases.

In this sample, this clone turned up a few times. The rearrangement uses TRBV11-2 and TRBJ2-3; 8 bases match TRBD1. V was pared by 2 bases and J by 7 bases, with 8 bases of the junction left unmatched. The CDR3 length is 15 residues. Germline CDR1 and CDR2: SGHAT and FQNNGV. CDR3 bases: TGTGCCAGCAGCTTAACGGCAGGGGGCGGGAATACGCAGTATTTT. Translated, it gives CASSLTAGGGNTQYF. Full variable domain (outside the CDR3, taken from reference TRBV11-2 and TRBJ2-3): EAGVAQSPRYKIIEKRQSVAFWCNPISGHATLYWYQQILGQGPKLLIQFQNNGVVDDSQLPKDRFSAERLKGVDSTLKIQPAKLEDSAVYLCASSLTAGGGNTQYFGPGTRLTVL.